Below, 21 T cell receptor beta chains from the same sample are listed, as sequenced in a study of T cells in Graves' hyperthyroidism and ophthalmopathy. Amplified TCR beta CDR3 regions derived from RNA transcripts. HTBI primers were employed in a first-round RT-PCR of the TCR CDR3. TCRdb processed the multiplex PCR reads anew with MiXCR; each CDR3 protein has one entry. The sample lists approximately 560,000 distinct CDR3 sequences, about 45% occurring once. The specimen was peripheral blood or thyroid tissue (not recorded which). These receptors originate from a woman younger than 30 with Graves' hyperthyroidism.

In this sample, this clonotype turned up once. The chain recombines TRBV15 with TRBJ2-6, with 7 bases matching TRBD2. CDR1 and CDR2 from the germline V gene are LNHNV and YYDKDF (reference sequence). Trimming cost V 0 bases and J 2 bases; bases outside gene matches: 4. The CDR3 consists of 17 residues. The CDR3 here is CATSRDPSGTGANVLTF. Here the CDR3 DNA reads TGTGCCACCAGCAGAGACCCGAGCGGGACTGGGGCCAACGTCCTGACTTTC. The complete variable domain, with remaining parts taken from reference TRBV15 and TRBJ2-6, reads DAMVIQNPRYQVTQFGKPVTLSCSQTLNHNVMYWYQQKSSQAPKLLFHYYDKDFNNEADTPDNFQSRRPNTSFCFLDIRSPGLGDTAMYLCATSRDPSGTGANVLTFGAGSRLTVL.

The V gene is TRBV2, the J gene TRBJ2-2, with D possibly called TRBD1 or TRBD2 (5 bases each). This CDR3 contains 14 residues. The germline V gene has CDR1 SNHLY and CDR2 FYNNEI. The ends were cut back, 5 bases at V and 3 bases at J, with 10 bases in the middle. CDR3 loop: CASSPGTDTGELFF. CDR3 coding DNA: TGTGCCAGCAGTCCCGGGACGGACACCGGGGAGCTGTTTTTT.

V usage is TRBV11-2 and J usage is TRBJ1-3, with D unresolved. Trimming stripped 2 bases from V and 0 bases from J, with 14 bases between. This CDR3 is 17 amino acids long. Germline lookup yields CDR1 SGHAT and CDR2 FQNNGV. The CDR3 reads CASSLHPSGSSGNTIYF. The CDR3 nucleotides read TGTGCCAGCAGCTTACATCCGAGCGGAAGCTCTGGAAACACCATATATTTT.

This clonotype came up a few times. This rearrangement joins TRBV7-2 to TRBJ2-2; no reliable D call. The V end was cut by 5 bases, the J end by 0 bases, with 13 bases between. CDR1 and CDR2 (germline): SGHTA, FQGNSA. The CDR3 contains 16 residues. CDR3 in amino acids: CASSPTNGANTGELFF. The CDR3 DNA reads TGTGCCAGCAGCCCCACTAACGGTGCGAACACCGGGGAGCTGTTTTTT.

CDR3 bases: TGTGCCAGCAGCCAAGAGGCAGCTAATGAAAAACTGTTTTTT. It translates to CASSQEAANEKLFF. This chain joins TRBV4-2 and TRBJ1-4; D not resolved. The CDR3 length is 14 residues. Trimming left V 0 bases short and J 3 bases short, with 5 bases between. The V gene's germline CDR1 is LGHNA and CDR2 YNFKEQ.

The chain links TRBV15 to TRBJ2-2, with 16 bases fitting TRBD2. V lost 1 base, J lost 3 bases, and 2 bases stayed unmatched. This CDR3 comprises 18 residues. The germline V gene has CDR1 LNHNV and CDR2 YYDKDF (reference sequence). The CDR3 DNA is TGTGCCACCAGCAGAGTGGGACTAGCGGGAGGGGACACCGGGGAGCTGTTTTTT. The encoded protein is CATSRVGLAGGDTGELFF.

This clonotype was observed a handful of times. The gene calls are TRBV12-3 or TRBV12-4 and TRBJ2-5; perhaps TRBD1 as D (6 bases). CDR3 length equals 14 residues. Between the trimmed V and J ends, which lost 3 bases and 4 bases, there was a span of 12 bases. CDR3 bases: TGTGCCAGCAGTTTCCTGACAGGAACAGAGACCCAGTACTTC. It translates to CASSFLTGTETQYF.

This clonotype was observed many times. The chain employs TRBV29-1 and TRBJ1-4; maybe TRBD1 (5 bases). Germline V CDR1 and CDR2: SQVTM, ANQGSEA. Trimming left V 4 bases short and J 7 bases short, with 13 bases between. The CDR3 is 13 amino acids. Here the CDR3 DNA reads TGCAGCGTTGGTGTCGGGGGTGGTGAAAAACTGTTTTTT. Translating it yields CSVGVGGGEKLFF.

This clonotype was counted ten times or more. The genes are TRBV24-1 and TRBJ2-5; a weak D match, TRBD1 (6 bases). V lost 5 bases, J lost 5 bases, and 11 bases lay in between. CDR3 length equals 13 residues. Per the germline V gene, CDR1 is KGHDR and CDR2 is SFDVKD. DNA of the CDR3: TGTGCCACCAGTGCAGGGGCGAGGGAGACCCAGTACTTC. It specifies CATSAGARETQYF.

The table lists this clonotype with many counts. The CDR3 DNA reads as TGCAGCGTGATGGGACCCCTGAACACTGAAGCTTTCTTT. This encodes CSVMGPLNTEAFF. The chain uses TRBV29-1 and TRBJ1-1, with D perhaps TRBD1 (5 bases). Germline V CDR1 and CDR2: SQVTM, ANQGSEA. CDR3 size: 13 residues. V was clipped by 6 bases and J by 0 bases, with 11 bases between them.

This clonotype occurred a few times. This sequence joins TRBV19 and TRBJ2-7, with D hard to call. From germline, CDR1 is LNHDA and CDR2 SQIVND (reference sequence). The CDR3 has 14 residues. V shed 5 bases and J shed 2 bases, with 13 bases lying between them. The CDR3 DNA reads TGTGCCAGTAGTGAAAGAGTTCTTACCTACGAGCAGTACTTC. It specifies CASSERVLTYEQYF.

In regard to this clonotype: One end of the junction does not line up with germline, which may come from a read error. This chain uses TRBV7-9 with TRBJ2-5, with D possibly matching TRBD2 (5 bases). Germline V CDR1 and CDR2: SEHNR, FQNEAQ (reference sequence). The CDR3 runs 15 residues. The CDR3 DNA sequence: TGTGCCAGCAGCCTTACCCTCGGGGAACAAGGGACCCAGTACTTC. This gives the protein CASSLTLGEQGTQYF.

The V call is TRBV14, the J call TRBJ1-1; possible D gene TRBD1, 5 bases. V was trimmed by 6 bases and J by 5 bases, leaving 13 bases between them. The CDR3 covers 13 residues. The germline V gene encodes CDR1 SGHDN and CDR2 FVKESK. The CDR3 nucleotides read TGTGCCAGCAGGGCAAAAGGGGAAACTGAAGCTTTCTTT. Its translation: CASRAKGETEAFF.

V gene TRBV10-3 combines with J gene TRBJ2-7, with TRBD2 as a possible D gene (5 bases). V lost 10 bases, J lost 0 bases, and 13 bases lay in between. Germline assignment: CDR1 ENHRY and CDR2 SYGVKD. The CDR3 spans 13 residues. As DNA, the CDR3 is TGTGCCAGCGGGTCAGCACTCTCCTACGAGCAGTACTTC. Amino acid sequence: CASGSALSYEQYF.

Remarks on this clonotype: The junction departs from the called germline gene at one end, perhaps through a read error. The V and J genes are TRBV10-3 and TRBJ1-2; D gene ambiguous. This CDR3 spans 13 amino acids. Germline values: CDR1 ENHRY, CDR2 SYGVKD. Written as DNA, the CDR3 is TGTGCCAGCAGTGACAAGATTAACTATGGCTACACCTTC. Protein product: CASSDKINYGYTF.

In the case of this clonotype: The junction departs from germline at one end; a sequencing error may be responsible. The chain carries TRBV6-1 and TRBJ1-1; weak D call: TRBD1 (6 bases). CDR1 and CDR2 from the germline V gene are MNHNS and SASEGT. This CDR3 spans 12 amino acids. The DNA for the CDR3 is TGTGCCAGCAGGGACAGTAGGGCTGAAGCTTCCTTT. Protein product: CASRDSRAEASF.

The genes are TRBV7-9 and TRBJ2-7; D perhaps matches TRBD1 (7 bases). Deletions cut 5 bases from V and 5 bases from J, with 22 bases between. The CDR3 consists of 16 residues. In germline, CDR1 is SEHNR, CDR2 FQNEAQ (reference sequence). The CDR3 nucleotides are TGTGCCAGCAGCGGGCCGGAGGGGGCCCATTGGCACGAGCAGTACTTC. Its protein product is CASSGPEGAHWHEQYF.

The V and J genes are TRBV20-1 and TRBJ1-1, with D possibly TRBD1 on 5 matching bases. V lost 8 bases to trimming and J lost 4 bases, with 14 bases between them. The CDR3 length is 12 residues. Germline CDR1 is DFQATT and CDR2 is SNEGSKA (reference sequence). The CDR3 protein is CSPMGRGTEAFF. DNA of the CDR3: TGCAGTCCCATGGGAAGGGGCACTGAAGCTTTCTTT.

This clonotype was seen a few times. J is TRBJ2-7 and V is TRBV20-1; D possibly matches TRBD1 or TRBD2 (5 bases each). Trimming removed 0 bases from V and 2 bases from J, with 11 bases in between. CDR3 length equals 14 residues. Per the germline V gene, CDR1 is DFQATT and CDR2 is SNEGSKA (reference sequence). CDR3 DNA: TGCAGTGCTAGAGATCTGGGACCCGCCTACGAGCAGTACTTC. Translated, it gives CSARDLGPAYEQYF.

This sequence joins TRBV29-1 and TRBJ2-7; D is undetermined. The V end was cut by 4 bases, the J end by 8 bases, with 15 bases between. The CDR3 totals 12 residues. Germline V gene sequence: CDR1 SQVTM, CDR2 ANQGSEA. The DNA for the CDR3 is TGCAGCGTTGGGAGTCTTCGTGGCAAGCAGTACTTC. It yields the protein CSVGSLRGKQYF.

The chain joins TRBV25-1 to TRBJ2-5; 11 bases match TRBD2. The V segment lost 5 bases and the J segment 1 base; nucleotides outside the gene matches: 6. The germline V gene encodes CDR1 MGHDK and CDR2 SYGVNS. The CDR3 spans 16 residues. CDR3 sequence (DNA): TGTGCCAGCAGTTTAGGACTAGCGGGCGTCCAAGAGACCCAGTACTTC. This encodes CASSLGLAGVQETQYF. The complete variable domain, with remaining parts taken from reference TRBV25-1 and TRBJ2-5, reads EADIYQTPRYLVIGTGKKITLECSQTMGHDKMYWYQQDPGMELHLIHYSYGVNSTEKGDLSSESTVSRIRTEHFPLTLESARPSHTSQYLCASSLGLAGVQETQYFGPGTRLLVL.